A single sample is the source of the 20 T cell receptor beta chains below, sequenced in a study of T cell repertoires in cytomegalovirus infection. No antigen is known for these receptors. TCRdb re-derived calls from the reads in MiXCR, one entry per CDR3 protein. The sample includes hundreds of thousands of distinct CDR3 sequences, about 42% seen only once; the top ten take 35% to 50%. The specimen comprised cultured PBMCs, sampled from culture after CMV antigen stimulation. The source is a human donor in good health (CMV status not recorded). Some clones in this sample may be carry-over from other donors' samples.

This clonotype was seen only a few times. The J gene is TRBJ2-7, the V gene TRBV11-1; D is unclear. CDR3 length: 12 amino acids. V shed 6 bases and J shed 2 bases, with 8 bases lying between them. The germline V gene has CDR1 SGHAT and CDR2 FQDESV (reference sequence). The CDR3 DNA reads TGTGCCAGCAGTGGGCCCGCCTACGAGCAGTACTTC. Encoded protein: CASSGPAYEQYF.

This clonotype was detected a few times. One end of the junction does not line up with germline, which may come from a read error. The chain links TRBV5-4 to TRBJ2-2; 12 positions match TRBD2. CDR3 length: 15 residues. The germline V gene has CDR1 SGHNT and CDR2 YYREEE (reference sequence). The CDR3 nucleotides are TGTGCTAGCACCTCCCTAGCGGGAGGGGACGGGGAGCTGTTTTTT. As protein: CASTSLAGGDGELFF.

This sequence joins TRBV20-1 and TRBJ2-3; TRBD2 matches 9 bases. V gave up 4 bases and J gave up 1 base; unmatched junction bases: 12. This CDR3 has 17 residues. CDR1 DFQATT and CDR2 SNEGSKA come from the germline V gene (reference sequence). As DNA, the CDR3 is TGCAGTGCTACCGGACTATCTAGCGGGGCGCGCACAGATACGCAGTATTTT. This gives the protein CSATGLSSGARTDTQYF.

There are a few counts of this clonotype. The rearrangement joins TRBV7-9 to TRBJ2-5, with 8 nucleotides matching TRBD1. CDR3 length: 15 amino acids. The V and J ends lost 5 bases and 1 base, in that order; junction bases with no gene match: 6. The germline V gene encodes CDR1 SEHNR and CDR2 FQNEAQ (reference sequence). Written as DNA, the CDR3 is TGTGCCAGCAGCACCGGGACAGGACTCCAAGAGACCCAGTACTTC. This sequence encodes CASSTGTGLQETQYF.

This clonotype was counted only a few times. The chain links TRBV7-2 to TRBJ1-1, with no clear D. Germline V CDR1 and CDR2: SGHTA, FQGNSA. The CDR3 loop spans 12 amino acids. The V end lost 2 bases, the J end lost 2 bases, and 3 bases lay between the germline ends. Here the CDR3 DNA reads TGTGCCAGCAGCTTATACAACACTGAAGCTTTCTTT. Translation gives CASSLYNTEAFF.

This clonotype was seen only a few times. The V call is TRBV20-1, the J call TRBJ2-5, with 14 bases matching TRBD2. Trimming removed 3 bases from V and 5 bases from J; junction bases left unmatched: 14. The CDR3 is made up of 18 amino acids. Germline V lookup: CDR1 DFQATT, CDR2 SNEGSKA (reference sequence). The chain's CDR3 is CSASKATSGRALEETQYF. CDR3 in DNA: TGCAGTGCTAGTAAGGCGACTAGCGGGAGGGCCTTGGAGGAGACCCAGTACTTC.

This chain joins TRBV7-2 and TRBJ2-7; D could derive from TRBD1 or TRBD2 (5 bases each). The CDR3 is made up of 14 amino acids. V gave up 5 bases and J gave up 2 bases, with 13 bases separating them. CDR1 is SGHTA, CDR2 FQGNSA, per germline. CDR3 nucleotide sequence: TGTGCCAGCAGCCCCCGGGACGCCACCTACGAGCAGTACTTC. It specifies CASSPRDATYEQYF.

J is TRBJ2-6 and V is TRBV7-6; D is uncertain. The CDR3 is 14 amino acids. Per the germline V gene, CDR1 is SGHVS and CDR2 is FNYEAQ. With 4 bases removed from V and 4 bases from J, the gap between germline ends came to 8 bases. In nucleotides, the CDR3 is TGTGCCAGCAGCTCAAGGACGGGGGCCAACGTCCTGACTTTC. It is translated as CASSSRTGANVLTF.

The gene calls are TRBV7-8 and TRBJ1-3; D gene ambiguous. Germline V gene lookup returns CDR1 SGHVS and CDR2 FQNEAQ. The CDR3 contains 15 residues. V lost 6 bases, J lost 1 base, and 13 bases lay in between. The CDR3 DNA is TGTGCCAGCAGGCGCCTTGTAGGATCTGGAAACACCATATATTTT. Translation: CASRRLVGSGNTIYF. The full variable domain, with the rest looked up from reference TRBV7-8 and TRBJ1-3, is GAGVSQSPRYKVAKRGQDVALRCDPISGHVSLFWYQQALGQGPEFLTYFQNEAQLDKSGLPSDRFFAERPEGSVSTLKIQRTQQEDSAVYLCASRRLVGSGNTIYFGEGSWLTVV.

This clonotype has only one observation. The rearrangement links TRBV6-5 to TRBJ2-5, with a possible D match to TRBD1 (5 bases). The V end lost 7 bases, the J end lost 3 bases, and 15 bases lay between the germline ends. This CDR3 comprises 14 residues. CDR1 and CDR2 from the germline V gene are MNHEY and SVGAGI. The CDR3 coding sequence is TGTGCCAGCATAGGGTCAGGGATAGAAGAGACCCAGTACTTC. It codes for CASIGSGIEETQYF.

This rearrangement joins TRBV12-3 or TRBV12-4 to TRBJ1-5; 8 bases match TRBD1. The ends lost 2 bases at V and 5 bases at J; junction bases unmatched: 8. The CDR3 runs 16 residues. CDR3 loop: CASSLPGGGFHQPQHF. DNA for the CDR3: TGTGCCAGCAGTTTACCAGGGGGCGGCTTCCATCAGCCCCAGCATTTT.

This clonotype appeared a single time. This chain uses TRBV12-3 or TRBV12-4 with TRBJ2-2; D unclear. The CDR3 is 12 residues long. V lost 3 bases and J 9 bases, leaving 8 bases between the germline ends. CDR3 in amino acids: CASSFGGWELFF. DNA of the CDR3: TGTGCCAGCAGTTTTGGTGGTTGGGAGCTGTTTTTT.

The J gene is TRBJ2-1, the V gene TRBV29-1, with TRBD1 matching over 12 bases. V lost 7 bases, J lost 2 bases, and 12 bases stayed unmatched. The CDR3 contains 17 residues. CDR1 and CDR2 from the germline V gene are SQVTM and ANQGSEA. DNA of the CDR3: TGCAGCGGCCTTGGGACAGGGGGCTCATCTCCCTACAATGAGCAGTTCTTC. The encoded protein is CSGLGTGGSSPYNEQFF.

The V call is TRBV7-6, the J call TRBJ1-5; possibly TRBD1 for D (5 bases). Germline CDR1 SGHVS, CDR2 FNYEAQ. The CDR3 runs 15 residues. V was cut by 2 bases and J by 6 bases, with 14 bases left in between. CDR3 residues: CASSLFAGLGQPQHF. For the CDR3, the DNA is TGTGCCAGCAGCTTATTTGCAGGGCTTGGTCAGCCCCAGCATTTT.

V gene TRBV7-6 combines with J gene TRBJ2-1; the D is unclear. Trimming pared 1 base from V and 8 bases from J, leaving 12 bases between. Germline V gene data show CDR1 as SGHVS and CDR2 as FNYEAQ. The CDR3 is 14 residues long. DNA of the CDR3: TGTGCCAGCAGCTTAGTGACCCCGGGCGATGAGCAGTTCTTC. Translating it yields CASSLVTPGDEQFF.

This clonotype was counted only a few times. This chain links TRBV28 with TRBJ1-1; no clear D gene. Trimming shortened V by 9 bases and J by 1 base, and 12 bases separated the two germline ends. The CDR3 runs 13 residues. The germline gives CDR1 MDHEN, CDR2 SYDVKM. The CDR3 bases are TGTGCCAGTGTCACAGCGACGAACACTGAAGCTTTCTTT. This translates into CASVTATNTEAFF.

This clonotype was counted a single time. The chain links TRBV10-3 to TRBJ2-7; D remains unclear. Germline V gene sequence: CDR1 ENHRY, CDR2 SYGVKD. V lost 2 bases, J lost 9 bases, and 14 bases lay in between. This CDR3 contains 13 residues. CDR3 in DNA: TGTGCCATCAGTGAGAAGTTAGGTGGTGGGCAGTACTTC. Amino acid sequence: CAISEKLGGGQYF.

The CDR3 nucleotides are TGCAGTGGGACAGCCAACAACTATGGCTACACCTTC. This codes for CSGTANNYGYTF. The chain combines TRBV20-1 with TRBJ1-2; D perhaps matches TRBD1 (6 bases). The V end lost 7 bases, the J end lost 2 bases, and 11 bases lay between the germline ends. The CDR3 covers 12 residues. Germline lookup yields CDR1 DFQATT and CDR2 SNEGSKA (reference sequence).

The chain couples TRBV27 to TRBJ2-3; perhaps TRBD1 as D (5 bases). CDR1 MNHEY and CDR2 SMNVEV come from the germline V gene (reference sequence). Trimming stripped 8 bases from V and 1 base from J, with 10 bases between. This CDR3 has 13 residues. The CDR3 spells CASGQRGTDTQYF. The CDR3 nucleotides read TGTGCCAGCGGACAACGGGGCACAGATACGCAGTATTTT.

This clonotype was counted many times. This CDR3 is CASRSSTSGNYNEQFF. In DNA, the CDR3 is TGTGCCAGCAGATCCTCTACTAGCGGGAACTACAATGAGCAGTTCTTC. The rearrangement uses TRBV7-2 and TRBJ2-1; 10 bases map to TRBD2. Germline lookup yields CDR1 SGHTA and CDR2 FQGNSA. CDR3 size: 16 residues. J was trimmed by 3 bases and V by 6 bases; bases with no gene match: 8.